A selection of T cell receptor beta chains follows, all from one sample in a study of T cells generated in artificial thymic organoids. TCRdb used MiXCR to reprocess the 5' RACE reads, holding one entry per CDR3 protein. The repertoire includes roughly 2,500 distinct CDR3 sequences, approximately 10% of them detected once, and roughly 2.7% sits in the top ten. Material: naive CD8+ T cells from the thymus. These receptors were obtained from a human donor who gave cord blood stem cells for thymic organoid culture, a cardiac surgery patient who gave postnatal thymus, or a blood donor (not recorded which). Both conserved end residues are part of each CDR3. Each record gives: clone size, D gene, J gene, V gene, CDR3 DNA, CDR3 protein. A D gene is named only where the DNA matches it firmly. For some rows the clone size is stated as once, few or many, or as a class when expanded; others skip it.

few | - | TRBJ1-3 | TRBV5-3 | TGTGCCAGACTGTGGCAGGGCTCTGGAAACACCATATATTTT | CARLWQGSGNTIYF
medium-sized | TRBD2 | TRBJ2-1 | TRBV4-2 | TGTGCCAGCAGCCAAGGGGTTGCTAGCGGGAGGCCCCACAATGAGCAGTTCTTC | CASSQGVASGRPHNEQFF
few | - | TRBJ1-2 | TRBV7-2 | TGTGCCAGCAGCTTGGAGCAAAACTATGGCTACACCTTC | CASSLEQNYGYTF
medium-sized | - | TRBJ2-1 | TRBV4-1 | TGCGCCAGCAGCAAAGATCCCCCGGGAGAGGTCTCCTACAATGAGCAGTTCTTC | CASSKDPPGEVSYNEQFF
few | - | TRBJ2-1 | TRBV12-3/TRBV12-4 | TGTGCCAGCAGTTTTTCCTACAATGAGCAGTTCTTC | CASSFSYNEQFF
few | - | TRBJ1-1 | TRBV12-3/TRBV12-4 | TGTGCCAGCACCCCATTCCTGACTGAAGCTTTCTTT | CASTPFLTEAFF
medium-sized | TRBD1 | TRBJ2-2 | TRBV10-3 | TGTGCCATCAGCGAGGGGGCCTCGGGTATCGGGGAGCTGTTTTTT | CAISEGASGIGELFF
large | - | TRBJ1-1 | TRBV4-1 | TGCGCCAGCAGCCTTCTCGGGGACCCAATCATGAACACTGAAGCTTTCTTT | CASSLLGDPIMNTEAFF
few | TRBD1 | TRBJ1-1 | TRBV5-1 | TGCGCCAGCAGTCAAGCCGGGACAGGGGGTTTCCGGGACACTGAAGCTTTCTTT | CASSQAGTGGFRDTEAFF
- | - | TRBJ1-3 | TRBV6-5 | TGTGCCAGCAGGATAAGAACAGGCGCCGGAAACACCATATATTTT | CASRIRTGAGNTIYF
medium-sized | - | TRBJ1-2 | TRBV7-9 | TGTGCCAGCAGCTTAGAGTCCTATGGCTACACCTTC | CASSLESYGYTF
medium-sized | TRBD2 | TRBJ2-1 | TRBV4-1 | TGCGCCAGCAGCCAGGGACTAGCGGGAGGTAAAAACAATGAGCAGTTCTTC | CASSQGLAGGKNNEQFF
medium-sized | - | TRBJ2-1 | TRBV27 | TGTGCCAGCAGGAGGGTAGGGGTTTACAATGAGCAGTTCTTC | CASRRVGVYNEQFF
medium-sized | TRBD2 | TRBJ2-7 | TRBV6-5 | TGTGCCAGCAGCCCTACCGGTAGGGCTAGCGGGAGGAAGGATGGGGAGCAGTACTTC | CASSPTGRASGRKDGEQYF
medium-sized | - | TRBJ1-2 | TRBV11-1 | TGTGCCAGCAGCTCCTACAGGAGTCCCAACTATGGCTACACCTTC | CASSSYRSPNYGYTF
medium-sized | - | TRBJ1-2 | TRBV4-1 | TGCGCCAGCAGCCAGGCCCCCGGCGGTGGCTATGGCTACACCTTC | CASSQAPGGGYGYTF
- | TRBD2 | TRBJ2-4 | TRBV4-2 | TGTGCCAGCAGCCAATTGACTAGCGGGGGAGCCAAAGACATTCAGTACTTC | CASSQLTSGGAKDIQYF
- | TRBD2 | TRBJ2-7 | TRBV20-1 | TGCAGTGCTAGGCGGGAGGTACCCTACGAGCAGTACTTC | CSARREVPYEQYF
few | - | TRBJ1-1 | TRBV10-2 | TGCGCCAGCAGTGAGGAGGTTACTGAAGCTTTCTTT | CASSEEVTEAFF
few | - | TRBJ2-1 | TRBV27 | TGTGCCAGCAGGCCGGGGGCCTCCTACAATGAGCAGTTCTTC | CASRPGASYNEQFF
medium-sized | TRBD1 | TRBJ1-3 | TRBV4-1 | TGCGCCAGCAGCCAAGGTGGGACAGTACCGCCCGTTATCTCTGGAAACACCATATATTTT | CASSQGGTVPPVISGNTIYF
medium-sized | - | TRBJ2-3 | TRBV7-9 | TGTGCCAGCAGCTTAGCTCTCACAGATACGCAGTATTTT | CASSLALTDTQYF
medium-sized | - | TRBJ1-1 | TRBV3-1 | TGTGCCAGCAGCCGGGGCAGGACCACTGAAGCTTTCTTT | CASSRGRTTEAFF
medium-sized | - | TRBJ2-5 | TRBV6-6 | TGTGCCAGCAGTAGACTCCGGGACATCCAAGAGACCCAGTACTTC | CASSRLRDIQETQYF
medium-sized | - | TRBJ1-1 | TRBV6-1 | TGTGCCAGCAGTGAGCAGACTGAAGCTTTCTTT | CASSEQTEAFF
medium-sized | TRBD2 | TRBJ2-2 | TRBV6-6 | TGTGCCAGCAGTTACCCTCATTGGAAAGCGGGGACCGGGGAGCTGTTTTTT | CASSYPHWKAGTGELFF
medium-sized | - | TRBJ1-5 | TRBV15 | TGTGCCACCAGCAGAGACAGGGCGAGCAATCAGCCCCAGCATTTT | CATSRDRASNQPQHF
medium-sized | TRBD2 | TRBJ2-2 | TRBV4-1 | TGCGCCAGCAGCCCAAGCGGGGGGGGCACCGGGGAGCTGTTTTTT | CASSPSGGGTGELFF
- | - | TRBJ2-7 | TRBV7-9 | TGTGCCAGCAGCTTAGGGAGTGGGCGGGGCTACGAGCAGTACTTC | CASSLGSGRGYEQYF
few | - | TRBJ2-3 | TRBV5-1 | TGCGCCAGCAGCTTGGAGTACGGCACAGATACGCAGTATTTT | CASSLEYGTDTQYF
medium-sized | - | TRBJ2-3 | TRBV11-2 | TGTGCCAGCGACTCTGGTCGAAATACGCAGTATTTT | CASDSGRNTQYF
few | - | TRBJ2-1 | TRBV6-5 | TGTGCCAGCAGTTACTCTCGGGGGTACAATGAGCAGTTCTTC | CASSYSRGYNEQFF
medium-sized | TRBD1 | TRBJ2-6 | TRBV27 | TGTGCCAGCAGACAGATCCCGGGACAGGGGGCGAGTGGGGCCAACGTCCTGACTTTC | CASRQIPGQGASGANVLTF
- | - | TRBJ2-7 | TRBV5-4 | TGTGCCAGCAGCTTGGGGGTGGACGAGCAGTACTTC | CASSLGVDEQYF
medium-sized | - | TRBJ1-5 | TRBV28 | TGTGCCAGCAGTAAAGACGGCCTGGGCAATCAGCCCCAGCATTTT | CASSKDGLGNQPQHF
medium-sized | TRBD2 | TRBJ2-5 | TRBV7-9 | TGTGCCAGCAGCTCGGACTGGGGGGGGCAAGAGACCCAGTACTTC | CASSSDWGGQETQYF
medium-sized | - | TRBJ2-5 | TRBV29-1 | TGCAGCGTTGAAGGTTGGGTAAAGGGATGGGGTCAAGAGACCCAGTACTTC | CSVEGWVKGWGQETQYF
- | TRBD2 | TRBJ2-7 | TRBV6-6 | TGTGCCAGCAGAAACGAGACTAGCGGGAGTTACGAGCAGTACTTC | CASRNETSGSYEQYF
medium-sized | - | TRBJ2-1 | TRBV11-2 | TGTGCCAGCAGCCGGGGTTCTTCCTACAATGAGCAGTTCTTC | CASSRGSSYNEQFF
- | - | TRBJ2-7 | TRBV27 | TGTGCCAGCGGATGGGGATATTACGAGCAGTACTTC | CASGWGYYEQYF
- | - | TRBJ2-6 | TRBV4-3 | TGCGCCAGCAGCCGACTTCCGGCTGGGGCCAACGTCCTGACTTTC | CASSRLPAGANVLTF
medium-sized | TRBD1 | TRBJ1-5 | TRBV4-1 | TGCGCCAGCAGCCAAGTGGGACAGGGAGGGTTGCAGCCCCAGCATTTT | CASSQVGQGGLQPQHF
medium-sized | - | TRBJ2-3 | TRBV10-1 | TGCGCCAGCAGTGATCGGAACACAGATACGCAGTATTTT | CASSDRNTDTQYF
- | - | TRBJ2-3 | TRBV4-1 | TGCGCCAGCAGCAATCCATTAGGTAGTTACACAGATACGCAGTATTTT | CASSNPLGSYTDTQYF
- | TRBD2 | TRBJ2-3 | TRBV7-2 | TGTGCCAGCAGCCCTAGCGGGGTAACAGATACGCAGTATTTT | CASSPSGVTDTQYF